Included here is one T cell receptor beta chain sequence, with context. Per the original methods: Nucleated cell counts were estimated from reference gene primer amplification. The assay was immunoSEQ multiplex PCR, and TCRdb's table has in-frame clones only and misses some. V and J calls and clone size are given by that table; D and trimming were obtained from the DNA. The data show more than 200,000 clones, over 70% seen once. This record comes from a study of blood T cell repertoires in COVID-19. Study overall: COVID-19 samples from acute and convalescent phases originated in the United States, Italy and Spain. T cells, B-cell-depleted T cells, or PBMCs provided the cDNA or gDNA that served as material.

Germline assignment: CDR1 SGHVS and CDR2 FQNEAQ. V was cut by 7 bases and J by 0 bases, with 16 bases left in between. The CDR3 is 15 amino acids. This chain joins TRBV7-8 and TRBJ2-7, with a possible D match to TRBD2 (7 bases). The sample consisted of peripheral blood. This TCR was recovered from a woman aged 50 to 60 with acute or convalescent COVID-19. CDR3 region: CASNQAGASSYEQYF. As DNA, the CDR3 is TGTGCCAGCAATCAGGCGGGGGCCAGCTCCTACGAGCAGTACTTC.